This record concerns one TCR beta chain sequence. Clones were read by immunoSEQ multiplex PCR, and TCRdb kept only the in-frame ones, dropping some. The table lists 250,000 to 300,000 clones, around 91% of them singletons. The source of the sample is a study of cytomegalovirus exposure and HLA in healthy donors. The CDR3 spans 16 residues. The V segment lost 3 bases and the J segment 2 bases; nucleotides outside the gene matches: 8. Germline V lookup: CDR1 SNHLY, CDR2 FYNNEI. V usage is TRBV2 and J usage is TRBJ1-2; 8 bases agree with TRBD1. The source is a woman in her late teens or twenties in good health and CMV-seronegative. Sequenced material: PBMCs. The CDR3 loop reads CASSDGYRGKNYGYTF. As DNA, the CDR3 is TGTGCCAGCAGTGATGGGTACAGGGGGAAAAACTATGGCTACACCTTC.